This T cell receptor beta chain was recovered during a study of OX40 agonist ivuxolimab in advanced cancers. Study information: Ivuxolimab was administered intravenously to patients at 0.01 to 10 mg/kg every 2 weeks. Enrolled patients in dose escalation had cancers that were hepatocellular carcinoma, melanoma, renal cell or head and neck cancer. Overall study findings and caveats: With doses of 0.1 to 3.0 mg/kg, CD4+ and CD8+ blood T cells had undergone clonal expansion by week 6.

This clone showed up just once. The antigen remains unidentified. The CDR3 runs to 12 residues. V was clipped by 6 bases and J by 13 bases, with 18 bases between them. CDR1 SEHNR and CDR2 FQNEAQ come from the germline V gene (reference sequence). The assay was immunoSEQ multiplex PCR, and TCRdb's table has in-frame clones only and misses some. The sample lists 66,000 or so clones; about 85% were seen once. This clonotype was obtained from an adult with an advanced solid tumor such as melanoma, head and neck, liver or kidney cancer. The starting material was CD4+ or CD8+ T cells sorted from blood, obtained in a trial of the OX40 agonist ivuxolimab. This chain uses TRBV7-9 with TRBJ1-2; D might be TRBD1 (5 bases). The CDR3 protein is CASSPGGSGLTF. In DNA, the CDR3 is TGTGCCAGCAGTCCGGGGGGGTCTGGGCTCACCTTC.